This T cell receptor (beta chain) is drawn from a study of shared clonotypes between healthy human individuals. As for the study in general: A few men and a couple of women, aged 18 to 49, were donors.

The CDR3 is 15 amino acids. V lost 0 bases and J 4 bases, leaving 11 bases between the germline ends. Germline assignment: CDR1 SGDLS and CDR2 YYNGEE. CD45RO-negative, CCR7-positively selected cells formed the naive CD8 fraction, excluding terminally differentiated effector memory CD45RA+ cells. Worth noting for this clone: The same CDR3 arises from other DNA sequences in this sample as well.

Using immunoSEQ multiplex PCR, the repertoire was profiled, and TCRdb retains in-frame clones only, with some absent. The table shows about 2.2 million clones, with more than 85% occurring only once. The source is a man aged 18 to 35 in good health. Some clones in this sample may be carry-over from other donors' samples. The chain is built from TRBV9 and TRBJ2-1; D could derive from TRBD1 or TRBD2 (6 bases each). Sequenced material: naive CD8+ T cells from PBMCs. CDR3 loop: CASSVEGGGYNEQFF. CDR3 DNA: TGTGCCAGCAGCGTAGAAGGGGGAGGATACAATGAGCAGTTCTTC. Full variable domain (outside the CDR3, taken from reference TRBV9 and TRBJ2-1): DSGVTQTPKHLITATGQRVTLRCSPRSGDLSVYWYQQSLDQGLQFLIQYYNGEERAKGNILERFSAQQFPDLHSELNLSSLELGDSALYFCASSVEGGGYNEQFFGPGTRLTVL.